These 3 T cell receptor beta chains came from one sample sequenced in a study of blood T cell repertoires in COVID-19. The protocol was immunoSEQ multiplex PCR, while the TCRdb copy is restricted to in-frame clones and leaves out a portion. This sample yields under 250,000 clones, of which approximately 82% are seen a single time; about 8.9% belongs to the top ten. Input material: peripheral blood. The receptors were sampled from a man in his forties or fifties with active or convalescent COVID-19.

The V gene is TRBV6-2 or TRBV6-3, the J gene TRBJ2-1; D may be TRBD2 (5 bases). Trimming shortened V by 5 bases and J by 15 bases, and 17 bases separated the two germline ends. Germline V gene sequence: CDR1 MNHEY, CDR2 SVGEGT. This CDR3 has 12 amino acids. CDR3 bases: TGTGCCAGCAGTCAGACGGGTGGCCGGGGGTTCTTC. Translating it yields CASSQTGGRGFF.

In its sample, this clone was seen once. V is TRBV5-1 and J is TRBJ2-3, with TRBD2 matching over 8 bases. Germline V gene lookup returns CDR1 SGHRS and CDR2 YFSETQ. The V and J ends lost 4 bases and 0 bases, in that order; junction bases with no gene match: 7. This CDR3 region has 16 residues. Written as DNA, the CDR3 is TGCGCCAGCAGCATATATAGCGGGGCCAGCACAGATACGCAGTATTTT. Protein product: CASSIYSGASTDTQYF.

The CDR3 loop reads CASGTSVPDTQYF. The CDR3 nucleotides read TGTGCCTCCGGGACTAGCGTGCCTGATACGCAGTATTTT. This sequence joins TRBV28 and TRBJ2-3, with 10 bases aligning to TRBD2. There are 13 residues in the CDR3. The ends lost 11 bases at V and 6 bases at J; junction bases unmatched: 8. Germline V lookup: CDR1 MDHEN, CDR2 SYDVKM.